Presented here are 17 T cell receptor beta chains from one specimen sequenced in a study of T cell repertoires in aging, cancer and after chemotherapy. Peripheral blood genomic DNA, not sorted cells or RNA, was the template. A mixed TRB-A/B primer pool amplified rearranged TRB by multiplex touch-down PCR. TCRdb re-analysed the multiplex PCR reads in MiXCR, keeping a single row per CDR3 protein. This table holds about 1,100 distinct CDR3 sequences, almost 30% found once. The specimen was blood. The receptor source for this set is a human donor with a solid tumor.

By proportion, this clonotype is medium-sized (0.01 to 0.1%). J is TRBJ2-3 and V is TRBV20-1; D may be TRBD2 (6 bases). The CDR3 totals 14 residues. V shed 6 bases and J shed 5 bases, with 18 bases lying between them. Germline values: CDR1 DFQATT, CDR2 SNEGSKA (reference sequence). CDR3 coding DNA: TGCAGTGCCCCTATCACCGCGCGGGGAGATACGCAGTATTTT. This gives the protein CSAPITARGDTQYF.

The rearrangement links TRBV19 to TRBJ2-7; D is undetermined. The V end lost 5 bases, the J end lost 3 bases, and 11 bases lay between the germline ends. This CDR3 comprises 13 residues. The germline V gene encodes CDR1 LNHDA and CDR2 SQIVND (reference sequence). CDR3 in DNA: TGTGCCAGTAGTGCATACCTAGTCTACGAGCAGTACTTC. It is translated as CASSAYLVYEQYF.

This clonotype was picked up a small number of times. V gene TRBV27 combines with J gene TRBJ1-4, with 8 positions matching TRBD1. CDR1 is MNHEY and CDR2 is SMNVEV in the germline V gene (reference sequence). Germline trimming cut 3 bases from V and 4 bases from J; bases unmatched to any gene: 4. This CDR3 is built from 15 residues. This CDR3 reads CASSFRQGSNEKLFF. The CDR3 DNA reads as TGTGCCAGCAGTTTTCGACAGGGGAGTAATGAAAAACTGTTTTTT.

The V gene is TRBV4-1, the J gene TRBJ1-4, with D possibly TRBD1 on 5 matching bases. The CDR3 runs 14 residues. CDR1 is MGHRA and CDR2 is YSYEKL in the germline V gene. Trimming stripped 2 bases from V and 7 bases from J, with 11 bases between. CDR3 bases: TGCGCCAGCAGCCAATGGGGCAGGCGTGAAAAACTGTTTTTT. As protein: CASSQWGRREKLFF.

This clonotype is categorized as large. V is TRBV6-5 and J is TRBJ2-1; D is unclear. The germline V and J ends were trimmed by 2 bases and 3 bases, with 11 bases remaining between them. The CDR3 contains 15 residues. The germline V gene encodes CDR1 MNHEY and CDR2 SVGAGI. The CDR3 region is CASSYRHENYNEQFF. For the CDR3, the DNA is TGTGCCAGCAGTTACCGACACGAAAACTACAATGAGCAGTTCTTC.

By its share, this clonotype is large (0.1 to 1%). The chain combines TRBV7-9 with TRBJ1-6, with a possible D match to TRBD1 (6 bases). Trimming took off 1 base at V and 15 bases at J, with 22 bases between the two ends. CDR3 length: 16 residues. Germline V lookup: CDR1 SEHNR, CDR2 FQNEAQ (reference sequence). The DNA of the CDR3 is TGTGCCAGCAGCTTAGTAGGAGACAGGCCCGGGGTTGGCCTCCACTTT. The encoded protein is CASSLVGDRPGVGLHF.

The sample holds a few counts of this clonotype. V usage is TRBV5-1 and J usage is TRBJ2-3, with TRBD2 identical over 16 bases. V shed 7 bases, J shed 0 bases, and the junction held 23 bases outside the gene matches. The CDR3 loop spans 23 amino acids. The germline CDR1 and CDR2 sequences are SGHRS and YFSETQ. CDR3 protein: CASRGAGFEPGLAGGTSTDTQYF. The CDR3 nucleotides read TGCGCCAGCCGCGGGGCAGGCTTTGAACCGGGACTAGCGGGAGGGACTAGCACAGATACGCAGTATTTT.

The chain employs TRBV20-1 and TRBJ2-7; 12 nucleotides agree with TRBD2. Trimming at V came to 3 bases and at J to 2 bases, leaving 5 bases not matched to a gene. This CDR3 has 15 residues. The germline V gene has CDR1 DFQATT and CDR2 SNEGSKA (reference sequence). DNA of the CDR3: TGCAGTGCTAGTATCGGACTAGCGGGACCCTACGAGCAGTACTTC. It translates to CSASIGLAGPYEQYF.

About this clonotype: Given a much more abundant clone one base away, this may be a read error. This chain uses TRBV28 with TRBJ2-3; TRBD2 matches 7 bases. The CDR3 sequence is 19 residues long. From germline, CDR1 is MDHEN and CDR2 SYDVKM. V dropped 4 bases and J dropped 4; count of bases not matched to a gene: 20. The CDR3 spells CASSSLWVIGGRSADTQYF. DNA for the CDR3: TGTGCCAGCAGTTCCTTATGGGTTATCGGGGGGAGGAGCGCAGATACGCAGTATTTT. The full variable domain, with the rest looked up from reference TRBV28 and TRBJ2-3, is DVKVTQSSRYLVKRTGEKVFLECVQDMDHENMFWYRQDPGLGLRLIYFSYDVKMKEKGDIPEGYSVSREKKERFSLILESASTNQTSMYLCASSSLWVIGGRSADTQYFGPGTRLTVL.

The rearrangement uses TRBV5-5 and TRBJ2-1, with 13 nucleotides matching TRBD2. Germline CDR1 is SGHKS and CDR2 is YYEKEE (reference sequence). Trimming cost V 5 bases and J 10 bases; bases outside gene matches: 6. The CDR3 runs 14 residues. This CDR3 reads CASRLAGGPEEQFF. The CDR3 region has the DNA TGTGCCAGCAGACTAGCGGGAGGGCCGGAGGAGCAGTTCTTC.

This clonotype ranks as large. This chain links TRBV6-5 with TRBJ1-2; TRBD1 agrees at 7 bases. Germline lookup yields CDR1 MNHEY and CDR2 SVGAGI. The CDR3 runs 15 residues. Trimming removed 4 bases from V and 4 bases from J; junction bases left unmatched: 9. CDR3 in DNA: TGTGCCAGCAGTTCCCCGGGACAGACCTTCTATGGCTACACCTTC. It encodes CASSSPGQTFYGYTF.

This chain links TRBV12-3 or TRBV12-4 with TRBJ1-2; maybe TRBD1 (6 bases). V lost 3 bases and J 8 bases, leaving 16 bases between the germline ends. The CDR3 length is 14 residues. CDR3 bases: TGTGCCAGCAGTTTTCGGGGGGGCGGTGACGGCTACACCTTC. This gives the protein CASSFRGGGDGYTF.

The table lists this clonotype with a few counts. The gene calls are TRBV11-3 and TRBJ2-1; a possible D gene is TRBD2 (5 bases). Trimming pared 5 bases from V and 6 bases from J, leaving 14 bases between. The CDR3 totals 14 residues. Per germline, CDR1 SGHNT and CDR2 YENEEA. This CDR3 reads CASSPNWRANEQFF. As DNA, the CDR3 is TGTGCCAGCAGCCCAAACTGGCGGGCCAATGAGCAGTTCTTC.

This clonotype ranks as medium-sized (0.01 to 0.1%). This chain uses TRBV12-3 or TRBV12-4 with TRBJ1-2; D possibly corresponds to TRBD1 (6 bases). Trimming cost V 7 bases and J 3 bases, with 21 bases left between them. This CDR3 has 16 amino acids. CDR3 region: CASTMEGEGKDYGYTF. DNA for the CDR3: TGTGCCAGCACTATGGAGGGGGAGGGGAAGGACTATGGCTACACCTTC.

This clonotype is judged medium-sized (0.01 to 0.1%). The gene calls are TRBV24-1 and TRBJ2-2; 11 bases are shared with TRBD1. J was trimmed by 4 bases and V by 8 bases; bases with no gene match: 2. CDR3 length: 14 amino acids. Germline V gene data show CDR1 as KGHDR and CDR2 as SFDVKD. CDR3 residues: CATKGQGATGELFF. In DNA, the CDR3 is TGTGCCACCAAAGGACAGGGGGCCACCGGGGAGCTGTTTTTT.

By its share, this clonotype is large. The chain carries TRBV12-3 or TRBV12-4 and TRBJ1-2; unclear D gene. This CDR3 has 14 residues. V was pared by 5 bases and J by 4 bases, with 14 bases between. CDR3 sequence reads: CASSPPGGSYGYTF. CDR3 DNA: TGTGCCAGCAGTCCTCCGGGAGGATCCTATGGCTACACCTTC.

This clonotype has a handful of counts. The chain has TRBV12-3 or TRBV12-4 and TRBJ2-4, with 7 bases matching TRBD1. J gave up 0 bases and V 6 bases, and 14 bases lay outside the gene matches. This CDR3 spans 18 amino acids. In nucleotides, the CDR3 is TGTGCCAGCAGCCCACTTAGGGGGCCACGGGTAGCCAAAAACATTCAGTACTTC. Protein product: CASSPLRGPRVAKNIQYF.